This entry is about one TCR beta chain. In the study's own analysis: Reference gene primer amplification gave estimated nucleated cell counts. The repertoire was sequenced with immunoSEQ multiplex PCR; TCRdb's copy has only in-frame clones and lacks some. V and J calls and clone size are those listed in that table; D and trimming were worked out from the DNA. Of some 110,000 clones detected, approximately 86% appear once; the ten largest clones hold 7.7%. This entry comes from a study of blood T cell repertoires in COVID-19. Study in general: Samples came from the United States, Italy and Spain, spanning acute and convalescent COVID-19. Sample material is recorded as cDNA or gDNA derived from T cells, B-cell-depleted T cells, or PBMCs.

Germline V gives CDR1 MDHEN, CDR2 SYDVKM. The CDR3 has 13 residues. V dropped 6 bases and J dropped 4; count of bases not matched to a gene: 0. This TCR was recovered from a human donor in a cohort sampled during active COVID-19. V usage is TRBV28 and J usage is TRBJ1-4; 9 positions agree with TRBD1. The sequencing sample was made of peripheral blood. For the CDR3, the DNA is TGTGCCAGCAGGGGACAGGGTAATGAAAAACTGTTTTTT. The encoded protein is CASRGQGNEKLFF.